Presented here are 5 T cell receptor beta chains from one specimen sequenced in a study of naive and memory T cell subsets. The SP2 primer and nested alpha and beta constant region primers amplified ligated cDNA in four rounds. TCRdb re-analysed the 5' RACE reads in MiXCR, keeping a single row per CDR3 protein. The data contain hundreds of distinct CDR3 sequences, over 95% of them singletons. TCR cDNA received a 3' ligated oligonucleotide that carried a UMI. The source is a female donor in good health. This table probably holds off-target reads from a library built for another chain.

The chain links TRBV2 to TRBJ1-1, with 9 bases aligning to TRBD1. The germline V gene encodes CDR1 SNHLY and CDR2 FYNNEI. CDR3 length: 14 residues. Losses at the gene ends were 6 bases for V and 5 bases for J; bases not matched to a gene: 7. The chain's CDR3 is CASRPRTGETEAFF. The CDR3 region has the DNA TGTGCCAGCAGGCCGCGGACAGGGGAAACTGAAGCTTTCTTT. The complete variable domain, with remaining parts taken from reference TRBV2 and TRBJ1-1, reads EPEVTQTPSHQVTQMGQEVILRCVPISNHLYFYWYRQILGQKVEFLVSFYNNEISEKSEIFDDQFSVERPDGSNFTLKIRSTKLEDSAMYFCASRPRTGETEAFFGQGTRLTVV.

The chain links TRBV6-2 or TRBV6-3 to TRBJ1-2; D gene unclear. Germline assignment: CDR1 MNHEY and CDR2 SVGEGT. V was shortened by 2 bases and J by 8 bases, with 6 bases between the two germline ends. CDR3 length: 11 amino acids. The CDR3 sequence is CASSYGWGYTF. In nucleotides, the CDR3 is TGTGCCAGCAGTTACGGATGGGGCTACACCTTC.

The chain employs TRBV6-4 and TRBJ2-3; D gene unclear. The CDR3 runs to 13 residues. Per germline, CDR1 MRHNA and CDR2 SNTAGT. V was shortened by 6 bases and J by 2 bases, with 9 bases between the two germline ends. The CDR3 DNA follows: TGTGCCAGCAGCCTTGGACCCACAGATACGCAGTATTTT. Translation gives CASSLGPTDTQYF.

J is TRBJ1-4 and V is TRBV6-6; weak D call: TRBD1 (5 bases). Germline V lookup: CDR1 MNHNY, CDR2 SVGAGI (reference sequence). V was shortened by 10 bases and J by 8 bases, with 11 bases between the two germline ends. There are 11 residues in the CDR3. The CDR3 loop reads CATGWGEKLFF. The CDR3 nucleotides are TGTGCCACGGGATGGGGCGAAAAACTGTTTTTT.

The chain is built from TRBV28 and TRBJ1-2; the D is unclear. The CDR3 extends over 13 amino acids. V lost 6 bases, J lost 5 bases, and 13 bases lay in between. Per the germline V gene, CDR1 is MDHEN and CDR2 is SYDVKM. The CDR3 region is CASSPGRLYGYTF. The DNA of the CDR3 is TGTGCCAGCAGCCCCGGACGGCTGTATGGCTACACCTTC.